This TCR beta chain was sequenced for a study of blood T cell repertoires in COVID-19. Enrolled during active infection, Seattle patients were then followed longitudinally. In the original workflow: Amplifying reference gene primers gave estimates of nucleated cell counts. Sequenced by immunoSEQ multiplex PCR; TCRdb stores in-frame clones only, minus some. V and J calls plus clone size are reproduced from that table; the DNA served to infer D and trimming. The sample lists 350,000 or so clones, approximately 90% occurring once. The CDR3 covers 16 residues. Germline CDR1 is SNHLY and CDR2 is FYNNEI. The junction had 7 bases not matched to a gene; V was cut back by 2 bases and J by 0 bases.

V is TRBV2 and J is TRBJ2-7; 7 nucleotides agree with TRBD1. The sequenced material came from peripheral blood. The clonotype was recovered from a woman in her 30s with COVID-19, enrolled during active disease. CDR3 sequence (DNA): TGTGCCAGCAGTGAATTCGGACGGGACAGCTCCTACGAGCAGTACTTC. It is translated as CASSEFGRDSSYEQYF.